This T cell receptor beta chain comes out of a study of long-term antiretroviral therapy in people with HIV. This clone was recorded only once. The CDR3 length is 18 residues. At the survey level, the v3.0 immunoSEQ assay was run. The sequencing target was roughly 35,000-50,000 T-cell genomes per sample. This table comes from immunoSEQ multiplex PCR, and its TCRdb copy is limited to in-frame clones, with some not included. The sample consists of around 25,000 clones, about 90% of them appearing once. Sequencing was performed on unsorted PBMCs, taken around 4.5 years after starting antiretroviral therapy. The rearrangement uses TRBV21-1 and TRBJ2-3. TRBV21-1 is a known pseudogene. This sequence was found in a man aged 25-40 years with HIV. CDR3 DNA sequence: TGTGCCAGCATTCGTAGCAGGGAGCTCCTCTCTGGCACAGATACGCAGTATTTT. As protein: CASIRSRELLSGTDTQYF.